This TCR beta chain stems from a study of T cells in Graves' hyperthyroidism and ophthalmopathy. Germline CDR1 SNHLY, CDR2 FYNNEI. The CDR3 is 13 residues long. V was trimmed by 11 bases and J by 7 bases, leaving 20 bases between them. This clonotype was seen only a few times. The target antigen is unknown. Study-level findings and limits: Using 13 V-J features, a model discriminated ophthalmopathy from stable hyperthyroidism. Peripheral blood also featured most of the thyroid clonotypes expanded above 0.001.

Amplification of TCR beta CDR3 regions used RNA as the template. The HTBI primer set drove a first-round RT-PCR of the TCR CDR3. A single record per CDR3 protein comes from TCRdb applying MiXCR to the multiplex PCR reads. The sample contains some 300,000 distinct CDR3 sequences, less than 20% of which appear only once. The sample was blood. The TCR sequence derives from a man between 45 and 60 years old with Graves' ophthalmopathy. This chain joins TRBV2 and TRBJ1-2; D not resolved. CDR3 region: CASKGLGRGGYTF. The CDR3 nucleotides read TGTGCCTCCAAAGGCCTGGGGAGAGGTGGCTACACCTTC.